Listed below are T cell receptor beta chains from one sample, sequenced in a study of shared clonotypes between healthy human individuals. Sequencing used immunoSEQ multiplex PCR; TCRdb keeps in-frame clones, though not all of them. This sample carries over 1.5 million clones, around 98% of them seen once, and the ten largest clones take about 0.45%. The material sequenced was naive CD4+ T cells sorted from blood. These receptors were taken from a young man in good health. Both conserved end residues are part of each CDR3. A D gene is named only where the DNA matches it firmly. The size of a clone is reported for some rows only, either as once, few or many, or as a class for expanded clones.

d_gene	v_gene	len	abundance	j_gene	CDR3nt	CDR3aa
TRBD2	TRBV27	16	.	TRBJ2-7	TGTGCCAGCAGTCCCCACCGACTAGCGGGAGTGCGGGAGCAGTACTTC	CASSPHRLAGVREQYF
.	TRBV12-5	15	.	TRBJ1-2	TGTGCTAGTGGTTTGGATTTTGGGACACCTTGGGGCTACACCTTC	CASGLDFGTPWGYTF
.	TRBV15	16	.	TRBJ2-2	TGTGCCACCAGCAGAGATCTGGCTACGAACACCGGGGAGCTGTTTTTT	CATSRDLATNTGELFF
.	TRBV19	14	.	TRBJ2-5	TGTGCCAGTAGAGACCACGGGAGTTTTGAGACCCAGTACTTC	CASRDHGSFETQYF
.	TRBV18	14	.	TRBJ2-1	TGTGCCAGCTCACCGAGTAGGACGCCCAATGGGCAGTTCTTC	CASSPSRTPNGQFF
.	TRBV6-1	12	.	TRBJ2-4	TGTGCCAGCAGTGAGCCCCGTGACATTCAGTACTTC	CASSEPRDIQYF
.	TRBV19	15	.	TRBJ1-5	TGTGCCAGTAGTACGCTTTTCGTGAGCAATCAGCCCCAGCATTTT	CASSTLFVSNQPQHF
.	TRBV11-2	18	.	TRBJ2-2	TGTGCCAGCAGCTCCACACGCGGCGGGAAAGAAAAATCCGGGGAGCTGTTTTTT	CASSSTRGGKEKSGELFF
.	TRBV6-1	15	.	TRBJ2-5	TGTGCCAGCAGTGAGTACTCGCGATTTCAAGAGACCCAGTACTTC	CASSEYSRFQETQYF
TRBD2	TRBV11-3	15	.	TRBJ2-1	TGTGCCAGCAGCTTAGGGCTAGCGGCCTACAATGAGCAGTTCTTC	CASSLGLAAYNEQFF
TRBD1	TRBV19	15	.	TRBJ1-5	TGTGCCAGTAGTATAGTAGCAGGGGGCGAACAGCCCCAGCATTTT	CASSIVAGGEQPQHF
.	TRBV7-2	16	once	TRBJ2-7	TGTGCCAGCAGCCTAGTGGGAGGCAGGGGAAAGAACGAGCAGTACTTC	CASSLVGGRGKNEQYF
TRBD1	TRBV9	16	.	TRBJ2-1	TGTGCCAGCAGCTTACTACAGGGGGCGGTAGGCAATGAGCAGTTCTTC	CASSLLQGAVGNEQFF
.	TRBV7-9	14	.	TRBJ1-4	TGTGCCAGCAGCTTTCGGTCCGAGAATGAAAAACTGTTTTTT	CASSFRSENEKLFF
.	TRBV27	18	.	TRBJ2-1	TGTGCCAGCAGTACCATGGGCCTAAGCAAACGTTCCTACAATGAGCAGTTCTTC	CASSTMGLSKRSYNEQFF
TRBD2	TRBV28	18	once	TRBJ2-2	TGTGCCAGCAGTTTAGGGGGCAAAGGACTAGCGGGAGCCGGGGAGCTGTTTTTT	CASSLGGKGLAGAGELFF
TRBD1	TRBV11-2	15	.	TRBJ2-7	TGTGCCAGCAGGCGTTGGGACAGCCGTTCCTACGAGCAGTACTTC	CASRRWDSRSYEQYF
TRBD1	TRBV5-4	13	.	TRBJ2-3	TGTGCCAGCAGCAGGGACAGGGGAGATACGCAGTATTTT	CASSRDRGDTQYF
.	TRBV30	13	.	TRBJ2-7	TGTGCCTGGAGTGTCCTCAGTGCCTACGAGCAGTACTTC	CAWSVLSAYEQYF
.	TRBV19	13	.	TRBJ1-5	TGTGCCAGTAGTCCCAGCGGCAATCAGCCCCAGCATTTT	CASSPSGNQPQHF
TRBD2	TRBV19	17	.	TRBJ2-3	TGTGCCAGTAAGGGACTAGCGGGAGGTTGGATCACAGATACGCAGTATTTT	CASKGLAGGWITDTQYF
.	TRBV27	14	.	TRBJ2-1	TGTGCCAGCAGTTTCAACCCAAGCTGGCAGGAGCAGTTCTTC	CASSFNPSWQEQFF
.	TRBV29-1	14	.	TRBJ2-5	TGCAGCGTTGAAGCACAGACACTGGGGGAGACCCAGTACTTC	CSVEAQTLGETQYF
.	TRBV28	12	.	TRBJ1-4	TGTGCCAGCAGTTTCCCACAGGAAAAACTGTTTTTT	CASSFPQEKLFF
.	TRBV5-8	12	once	TRBJ1-1	TGTGCCAGCAGCTTGAATAGCAGGGAAGCTTTCTTT	CASSLNSREAFF
.	TRBV10-3	11	.	TRBJ2-5	TGTGCCATCATGAGCGGGGAGACCCAGTACTTC	CAIMSGETQYF
.	TRBV7-8	15	.	TRBJ1-5	TGTGCCAGCAGCACCCCAAGGGAACGGGGTCAGCCCCAGCATTTT	CASSTPRERGQPQHF
.	TRBV5-6	13	once	TRBJ1-4	TGTGCCAGCAGCTTGGCTGGGCTCGAAAAACTGTTTTTT	CASSLAGLEKLFF
.	TRBV5-1	13	.	TRBJ2-1	TGCGCCAGCTATACCGGACGCCACAATGAGCAGTTCTTC	CASYTGRHNEQFF
.	TRBV6-5	15	.	TRBJ2-1	TGTGCCAGCACCCGGTCTCTAAGGTTCTACAATGAGCAGTTCTTC	CASTRSLRFYNEQFF
.	TRBV10-3	12	.	TRBJ1-1	TGTGCCACGAAGAGGTTGAACACTGAAGCTTTCTTT	CATKRLNTEAFF